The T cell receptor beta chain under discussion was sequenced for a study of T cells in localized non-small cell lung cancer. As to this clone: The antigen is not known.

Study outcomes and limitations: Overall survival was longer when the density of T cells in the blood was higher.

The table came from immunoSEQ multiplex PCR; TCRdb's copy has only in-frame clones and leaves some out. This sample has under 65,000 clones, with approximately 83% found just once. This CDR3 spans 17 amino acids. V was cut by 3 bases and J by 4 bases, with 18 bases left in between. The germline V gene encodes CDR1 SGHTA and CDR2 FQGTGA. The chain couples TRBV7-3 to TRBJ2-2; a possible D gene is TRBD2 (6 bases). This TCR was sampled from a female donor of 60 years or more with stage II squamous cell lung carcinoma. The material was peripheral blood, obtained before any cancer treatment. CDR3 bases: TGTGCCAGCAGCTTTTCGGCTAGAGGGAGGATCACCGGGGAGCTGTTTTTT. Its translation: CASSFSARGRITGELFF.